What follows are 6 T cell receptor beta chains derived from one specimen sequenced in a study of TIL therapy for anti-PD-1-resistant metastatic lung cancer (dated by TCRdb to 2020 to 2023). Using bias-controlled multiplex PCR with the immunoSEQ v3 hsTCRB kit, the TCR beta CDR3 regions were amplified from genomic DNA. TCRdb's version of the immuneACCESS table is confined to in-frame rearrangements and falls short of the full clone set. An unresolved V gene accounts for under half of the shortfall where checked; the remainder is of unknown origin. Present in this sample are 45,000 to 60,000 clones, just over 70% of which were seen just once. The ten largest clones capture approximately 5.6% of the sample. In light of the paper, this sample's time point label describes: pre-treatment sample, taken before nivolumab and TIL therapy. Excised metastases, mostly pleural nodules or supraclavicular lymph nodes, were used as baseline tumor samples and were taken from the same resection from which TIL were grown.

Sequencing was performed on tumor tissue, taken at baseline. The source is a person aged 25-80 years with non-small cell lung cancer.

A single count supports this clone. This CDR3 is CASSARETQYF. In DNA, the CDR3 is TGTGCCAGCAGTGCGCGGGAGACCCAGTACTTC. The V and J genes are TRBV2 and TRBJ2-5; D not certain. The V end was cut by 4 bases, the J end by 5 bases, with 5 bases between. Germline CDR1 is SNHLY and CDR2 is FYNNEI. This CDR3 has 11 amino acids.

CDR3 protein: CASSLKVGNTEAFF. For the CDR3, the DNA is TGTGCCAGCAGCTTAAAGGTGGGGAACACTGAAGCTTTCTTT. The rearrangement uses TRBV7-2 and TRBJ1-1; D is unresolved. Trimming left V 2 bases short and J 1 base short, with 8 bases between. Per the germline V gene, CDR1 is SGHTA and CDR2 is FQGNSA. The CDR3 sequence is 14 residues long.

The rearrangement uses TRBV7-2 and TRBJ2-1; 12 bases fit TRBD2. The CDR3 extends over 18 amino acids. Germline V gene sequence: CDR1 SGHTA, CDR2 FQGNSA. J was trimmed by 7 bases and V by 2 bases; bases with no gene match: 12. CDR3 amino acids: CASSLTTSGRLIGNEQFF. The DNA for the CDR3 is TGTGCCAGCAGCTTAACCACTAGCGGGAGGCTTATAGGGAATGAGCAGTTCTTC.

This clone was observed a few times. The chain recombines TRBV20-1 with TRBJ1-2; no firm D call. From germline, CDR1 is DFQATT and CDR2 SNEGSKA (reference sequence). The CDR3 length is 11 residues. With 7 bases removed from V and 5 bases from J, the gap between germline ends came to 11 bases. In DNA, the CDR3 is TGCAGTGGGCTCTGGGATTATGGCTACACCTTC. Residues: CSGLWDYGYTF.

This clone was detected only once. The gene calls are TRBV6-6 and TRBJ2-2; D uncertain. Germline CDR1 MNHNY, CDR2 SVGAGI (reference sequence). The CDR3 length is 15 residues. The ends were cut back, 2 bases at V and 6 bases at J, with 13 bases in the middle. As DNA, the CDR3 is TGTGCCAGCAGTTACGCATCTCCACTTTCCGGGGAGCTGTTTTTT. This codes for CASSYASPLSGELFF.

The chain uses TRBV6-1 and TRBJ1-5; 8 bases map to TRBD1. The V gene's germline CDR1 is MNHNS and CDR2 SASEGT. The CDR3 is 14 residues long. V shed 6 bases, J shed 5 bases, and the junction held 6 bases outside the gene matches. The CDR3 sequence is CASRVTGGHQPQHF. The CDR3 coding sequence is TGTGCCAGCAGAGTTACAGGGGGTCATCAGCCCCAGCATTTT.